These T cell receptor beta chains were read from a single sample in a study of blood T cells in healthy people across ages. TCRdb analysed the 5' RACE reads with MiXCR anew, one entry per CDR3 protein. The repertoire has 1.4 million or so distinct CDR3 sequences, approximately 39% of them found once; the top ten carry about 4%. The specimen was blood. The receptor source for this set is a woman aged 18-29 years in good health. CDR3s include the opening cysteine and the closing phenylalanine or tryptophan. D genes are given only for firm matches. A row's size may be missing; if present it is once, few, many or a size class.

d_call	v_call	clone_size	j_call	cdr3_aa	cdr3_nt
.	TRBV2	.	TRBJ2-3	CASTPPGSDTQYF	TGTGCCAGCACGCCGCCGGGTTCAGATACGCAGTATTTT
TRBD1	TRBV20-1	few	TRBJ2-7	CSARPPPLTTGGLTYEQYF	TGCAGTGCTAGGCCCCCGCCCCTTACTACAGGGGGGCTCACCTACGAGCAGTACTTC
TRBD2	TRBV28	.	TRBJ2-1	CASSLFTASGRPSSYNEQFF	TGTGCCAGCAGTTTATTTACCGCTAGCGGGAGGCCTAGCTCCTACAATGAGCAGTTCTTC
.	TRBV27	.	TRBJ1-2	CASSITPMFGYTF	TGTGCCAGCAGTATAACCCCCATGTTTGGCTACACCTTC
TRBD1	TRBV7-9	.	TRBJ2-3	CASSFPQQGAGTDTQYF	TGTGCCAGCAGCTTCCCTCAACAGGGGGCTGGCACAGATACGCAGTATTTT
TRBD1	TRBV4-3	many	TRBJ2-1	CASSQADRDYNEQFF	TGCGCCAGCAGCCAAGCGGACAGGGACTACAATGAGCAGTTCTTC
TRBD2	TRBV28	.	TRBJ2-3	CASSARIGGGTSTDTQYF	TGTGCCAGCAGTGCTCGGATCGGCGGGGGAACTAGCACAGATACGCAGTATTTT
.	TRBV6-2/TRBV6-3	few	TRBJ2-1	CASSYSKKLGSYNEQFF	TGTGCCAGCAGTTACTCGAAAAAGCTAGGGTCCTACAATGAGCAGTTCTTC
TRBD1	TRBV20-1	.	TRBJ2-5	CSARDRDRIQETQYF	TGCAGTGCTAGAGATAGGGACAGAATCCAAGAGACCCAGTACTTC
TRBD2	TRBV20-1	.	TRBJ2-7	CSATLAGGIYEQYF	TGCAGTGCTACACTAGCGGGAGGTATCTACGAGCAGTACTTC
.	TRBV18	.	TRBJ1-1	CASSSAGWADTEAFF	TGTGCCAGCTCATCCGCAGGGTGGGCGGACACTGAAGCTTTCTTT
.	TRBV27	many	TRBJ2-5	CASSWNPGRETQYF	TGTGCCAGCAGTTGGAACCCAGGGCGAGAGACCCAGTACTTC
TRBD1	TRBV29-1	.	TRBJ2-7	CSVEDLRTGVWYEQYF	TGCAGCGTTGAAGATCTTAGGACAGGGGTGTGGTACGAGCAGTACTTC
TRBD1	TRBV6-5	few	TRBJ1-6	CASRTGTDNSPLHF	TGTGCCAGCAGAACCGGGACAGATAATTCACCCCTCCACTTT
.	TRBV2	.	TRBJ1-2	CASSVDPRSNYGYTF	TGTGCCAGCAGTGTAGATCCAAGGAGTAACTATGGCTACACCTTC
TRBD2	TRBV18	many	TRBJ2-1	CASSPPQRGALPSYNEQFF	TGTGCCAGCTCACCACCCCAGCGGGGGGCCCTACCCTCCTACAATGAGCAGTTCTTC
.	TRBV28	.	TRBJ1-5	CASNSRHGGNQPQHF	TGTGCCAGCAACTCTAGACATGGGGGCAATCAGCCCCAGCATTTT
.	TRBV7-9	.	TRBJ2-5	CASSQRLGPEQYF	TGTGCCAGCAGCCAACGACTGGGGCCTGAGCAGTACTTC
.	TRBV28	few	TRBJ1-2	CAGGHRANYGYTF	TGTGCCGGAGGGCACAGGGCGAACTATGGCTACACCTTC
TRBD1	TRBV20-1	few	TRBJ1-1	CSAVEGASEAFF	TGCAGTGCTGTCGAGGGGGCATCTGAAGCTTTCTTT
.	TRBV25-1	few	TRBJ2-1	CASSNRGGSWNEQFF	TGTGCCAGCAGCAATAGGGGTGGAAGTTGGAATGAGCAGTTCTTC
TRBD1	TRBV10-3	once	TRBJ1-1	CAISETGGGTEAFF	TGTGCCATCAGTGAAACAGGGGGAGGAACTGAAGCTTTCTTT
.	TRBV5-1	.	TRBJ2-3	CASSFRDPVDTQYF	TGCGCCAGCAGCTTCCGGGACCCCGTGGATACGCAGTATTTT
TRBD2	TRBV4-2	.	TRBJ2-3	CASSPGGLAGGPADTQYF	TGTGCCAGCAGCCCCGGAGGTCTAGCGGGGGGGCCGGCAGATACGCAGTATTTT
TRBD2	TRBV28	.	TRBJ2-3	CASISGLAGPDTQYF	TGTGCCAGCATCTCGGGACTAGCGGGCCCAGATACGCAGTATTTT
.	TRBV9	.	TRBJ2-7	CASSVEGGPYNEQYF	TGTGCCAGCAGCGTAGAGGGGGGCCCCTACAATGAGCAGTACTTC
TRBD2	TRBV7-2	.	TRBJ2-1	CASSLALASGYNEQFF	TGTGCCAGCAGCTTAGCGCTCGCTAGCGGGTACAATGAGCAGTTCTTC
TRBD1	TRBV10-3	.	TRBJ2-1	CAISEGQGVYNEQFF	TGTGCCATCAGTGAGGGACAGGGTGTCTACAATGAGCAGTTCTTC
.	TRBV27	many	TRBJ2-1	CASSFLPPGGGFTEQFF	TGTGCCAGCAGTTTCCTCCCCCCCGGGGGTGGTTTTACTGAGCAGTTCTTC
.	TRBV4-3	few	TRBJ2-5	CASSQQRARQETQYF	TGCGCCAGCAGCCAGCAGCGGGCCAGACAAGAGACCCAGTACTTC
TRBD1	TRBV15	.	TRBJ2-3	CATSLQGDTQYF	TGTGCCACCAGCCTACAGGGGGATACGCAGTATTTT
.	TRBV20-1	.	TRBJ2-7	CSAAQMSSYEQYF	TGCAGTGCGGCACAGATGAGCTCCTACGAGCAGTACTTC
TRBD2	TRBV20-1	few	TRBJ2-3	CSAGLVSGTSGSPQYF	TGCAGTGCTGGACTGGTTTCCGGGACTAGCGGGAGTCCGCAGTATTTT
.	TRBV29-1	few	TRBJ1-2	CSVGGFNVDNYGYTF	TGCAGCGTTGGAGGCTTTAATGTCGATAACTATGGCTACACCTTC
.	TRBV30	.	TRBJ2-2	CAWREVARRHTGELFF	TGTGCCTGGAGAGAGGTTGCGAGGCGGCACACCGGGGAGCTGTTTTTT
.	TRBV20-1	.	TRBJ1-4	CSASPQGEKLFF	TGCAGTGCTAGCCCTCAGGGTGAAAAACTGTTTTTT
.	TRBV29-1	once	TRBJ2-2	CSVETINTGELFF	TGCAGCGTTGAGACTATTAACACCGGGGAGCTGTTTTTT
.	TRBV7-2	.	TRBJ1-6	CASSVKGYGSPLHF	TGTGCCAGCAGCGTAAAGGGGTATGGCTCACCCCTCCACTTT
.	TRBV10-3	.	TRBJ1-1	CAISPQGGDTEAFF	TGTGCCATCTCCCCACAGGGAGGGGACACTGAAGCTTTCTTT
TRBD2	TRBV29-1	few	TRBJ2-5	CTTGTNQETQYF	TGCACCACCGGGACTAATCAAGAGACCCAGTACTTC
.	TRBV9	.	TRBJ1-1	CASSETDGSNTEAFF	TGTGCCAGCAGCGAAACGGACGGATCGAACACTGAAGCTTTCTTT
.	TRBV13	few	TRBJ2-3	CASSLPITDTQYF	TGTGCCAGCAGCTTACCAATAACAGATACGCAGTATTTT
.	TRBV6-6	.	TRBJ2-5	CASSYSRDPFNEQYF	TGTGCCAGCAGTTACTCAAGGGACCCCTTCAATGAGCAGTACTTC
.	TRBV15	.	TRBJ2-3	CATSPRRALTDTQYF	TGTGCCACCAGCCCGAGGCGGGCCCTGACAGATACGCAGTATTTT
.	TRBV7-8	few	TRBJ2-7	CASSLTPSRAGNEQYF	TGTGCCAGCAGCTTAACCCCGAGCAGGGCTGGGAATGAGCAGTACTTC
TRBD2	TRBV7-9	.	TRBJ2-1	CASSLISIGLENNEQFF	TGTGCCAGCAGCTTAATTTCTATAGGACTAGAGAACAATGAGCAGTTCTTC
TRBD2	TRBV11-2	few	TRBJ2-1	CASSLGGLAVPYNEQFF	TGTGCCAGCAGCTTAGGTGGACTAGCGGTACCCTACAATGAGCAGTTCTTC
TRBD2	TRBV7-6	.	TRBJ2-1	CASSLAGGANEQFF	TGTGCCAGCAGCTTAGCCGGGGGGGCGAATGAGCAGTTCTTC
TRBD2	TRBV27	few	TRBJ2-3	CASSSRLAGAPWDTQYF	TGTGCCAGCAGTTCTAGACTAGCGGGAGCCCCCTGGGATACGCAGTATTTT
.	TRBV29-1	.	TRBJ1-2	CSVDALDGYTF	TGCAGCGTTGATGCGTTAGATGGCTACACCTTC
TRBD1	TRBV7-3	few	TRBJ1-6	CASSADRAYSPLHF	TGTGCCAGCAGCGCGGACAGGGCATATTCACCCCTCCACTTT
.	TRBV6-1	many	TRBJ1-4	CASDGGANEKLFF	TGTGCCTCCGACGGAGGGGCAAATGAAAAACTGTTTTTT
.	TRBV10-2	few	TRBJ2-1	CASRGSYQGNEQFF	TGCGCCAGCAGGGGTTCGTATCAGGGGAATGAGCAGTTCTTC